This T cell receptor beta chain was sequenced in a study of blood T cell repertoires in COVID-19 (dated by TCRdb to between 2020 and 2021). Looking at the study overall: Collaborator samples came from the United States, Italy and Spain and covered acute and convalescent phases of COVID-19. The prospective study material was composed of cDNA or gDNA derived from T cells, B-cell-depleted T cells, or PBMCs. The dataset comprised deeply sampled blood TCRbeta repertoires from subjects exposed to, actively infected with, or recovered from COVID-19. The repertoires were released in a freely available public database meant as a resource for research on the immune response to SARS-CoV-2. Samples were obtained from the ongoing ImmuneRACE study (first 160 participants) and from roughly 1,300 subjects provided by 6 global collaborators. Sample metadata almost always included a de-identified subject ID, COVID-19 status, age in years and sex. Where available, HLA class I and class II types were obtained from metadata supplied by the sample provider rather than from assay-based typing.

Enrolling through a virtual design, the prospective study's participants ranged in age from roughly 18 to 95 years and lived across more than 20 United States geographic areas. In the prospective study, participants were assigned to cohorts based on the clinical history participants reported in a screening survey and a study questionnaire. ImmuneRACE Cohort 3 recovered participants were defined by two consecutive negative NP/OP PCR tests, healthcare professional clearance, or symptom resolution. Each participant in the prospective study had whole blood, serum and a nasopharyngeal or oropharyngeal swab collected by mobile phlebotomists. Additional blood draws and questionnaires over an approximately two-month period could optionally be provided by prospective study participants. Before DNA extraction, blood samples from the prospective study were shipped at room temperature or frozen. What the work shows at the level of the full study, not this receptor alone: The quantity of clinical and demographic metadata differed by source and by participant and was supplied without curation.

TCRbeta CDR3 regions were amplified from genomic DNA by means of the immunoSEQ Assay, a bias-controlled multiplex PCR. The study's own analysis went as follows. Within the assay, amplification of reference gene primers was used to estimate how many nucleated cells each sample contained. Sequence reads were collapsed and filtered to measure the absolute abundance of every unique TCRbeta CDR3 rearrangement. Productive Simpson clonality was computed per sample as the square root of Simpson's diversity index over productive rearrangements. Drawn from immuneACCESS, this table holds only the in-frame rearrangements with V and J called that TCRdb kept. Clones are partly lost; checked studies trace under half to an unresolved V gene and leave the rest unexplained. D and trimming were read from the DNA, whereas the V and J calls and clone size are those reported in that table. The sample profile shows about 370,000 clones; over 75% of them were found once. Approximately 1% of the sample comes from the top ten.

Including cysteine and phenylalanine, the CDR3 has 15 amino acids. Only CDR3 DNA is held: 45 bases, read in frame from base 1. For CDR1 and CDR2, the germline V gene lists SGHTA and FQGNSA. After removal of 5 bases from V and 6 bases from J, the junction retains 6 bases not matched to a gene. Worth noting for this clone: The target of this receptor is not known. Base-call qualities are not available, and no considerably larger clone is one nucleotide away.

Sequencing used PBMCs or T cells enriched from blood (not recorded which). The chain was built from TRBV7-2 and TRBJ2-1, and TRBD2 matches 11 of the central bases. The sequence came from a man younger than 35 who had recovered from COVID-19. The DNA sequence is as follows: TGTGCCAGCAGCCCTGGGACTAGCGGACTCAATGAGCAGTTCTTC. It codes for CASSPGTSGLNEQFF.